These 23 T cell receptor beta chains came from one sample sequenced in a study of blood T cells in healthy people across ages. The second PCR ran about 6 to 12 cycles with a sample-barcoded 5' primer and J-beta primers. TCRdb re-called the 5' RACE reads through MiXCR, storing one row per CDR3 protein. The sample yields 2 million or so distinct CDR3 sequences, roughly 50% seen once. What was sequenced was blood. These receptors were taken from a woman in her thirties or forties in good health.

The chain employs TRBV6-2 or TRBV6-3 and TRBJ2-5; D not resolved. The CDR3 is 15 residues long. Germline V gives CDR1 MNHEY, CDR2 SVGEGT. Trimming shortened V by 2 bases and J by 4 bases, and 14 bases separated the two germline ends. CDR3 sequence (DNA): TGTGCCAGCAGTTACGCCCCTACGAACCTAGAGACCCAGTACTTC. Translation gives CASSYAPTNLETQYF.

The genes are TRBV5-1 and TRBJ2-5; 8 bases are shared with TRBD2. The J segment lost 5 bases and the V segment lost 1 base, leaving 7 bases of the junction unmatched. This CDR3 has 15 residues. Germline V gene lookup returns CDR1 SGHRS and CDR2 YFSETQ. The DNA for the CDR3 is TGCGCCAGCAGCTTGATCGGGGGGGCCGTGGAGACCCAGTACTTC. This sequence encodes CASSLIGGAVETQYF.

This clonotype was found a few times. This chain links TRBV28 with TRBJ1-2; D is perhaps TRBD1 (6 bases). Germline V lookup: CDR1 MDHEN, CDR2 SYDVKM. V dropped 6 bases and J dropped 3 bases, with 11 bases sitting between them. CDR3 size: 13 residues. CDR3 region: CASREGGDYGYTF. The CDR3 nucleotides read TGTGCCAGCAGGGAGGGGGGTGACTATGGCTACACCTTC.

This clonotype has at least ten counts. The J gene is TRBJ2-5, the V gene TRBV4-1, with TRBD2 matching over 10 bases. This CDR3 contains 18 residues. J was trimmed by 5 bases and V by 1 base; bases with no gene match: 13. CDR1 is MGHRA, CDR2 YSYEKL, per germline. This CDR3 reads CASSQVFRSGGAVETQYF. CDR3 bases: TGCGCCAGCAGCCAAGTCTTTAGGAGCGGGGGGGCCGTGGAGACCCAGTACTTC.

This clonotype was observed a few times. V usage is TRBV24-1 and J usage is TRBJ2-2; 14 bases map to TRBD2. CDR3 size: 22 residues. The J segment lost 0 bases and the V segment lost 3 bases, leaving 14 bases of the junction unmatched. The germline gives CDR1 KGHDR, CDR2 SFDVKD. The CDR3 sequence is CATSDPGLRGLAGESNTGELFF. The CDR3 DNA sequence: TGTGCCACCAGTGATCCCGGCCTCAGGGGACTAGCGGGGGAGTCGAACACCGGGGAGCTGTTTTTT.

This chain uses TRBV5-1 with TRBJ1-6; the D is unclear. V dropped 0 bases and J dropped 9 bases, with 13 bases sitting between them. This CDR3 is built from 15 residues. From germline, CDR1 is SGHRS and CDR2 YFSETQ. Here the CDR3 DNA reads TGCGCCAGCAGCTTGGGTCAGGTATTCCCTTCACCCCTCCACTTT. Protein: CASSLGQVFPSPLHF. Complete variable domain (other parts from reference TRBV5-1 and TRBJ1-6): KAGVTQTPRYLIKTRGQQVTLSCSPISGHRSVSWYQQTPGQGLQFLFEYFSETQRNKGNFPGRFSGRQFSNSRSEMNVSTLELGDSALYLCASSLGQVFPSPLHFGNGTRLTVT.

This clonotype was seen only a few times. The CDR3 loop is CASSLAGTQGVNEQFF. The CDR3 bases are TGCGCCAGCAGCTTGGCCGGGACTCAAGGGGTGAATGAGCAGTTCTTC. J is TRBJ2-1 and V is TRBV5-1; perhaps TRBD2 as D (6 bases). V lost 0 bases and J 7 bases, leaving 17 bases between the germline ends. Germline V CDR1 and CDR2: SGHRS, YFSETQ. The CDR3 covers 16 residues.

The gene calls are TRBV28 and TRBJ2-5; 8 bases are a match to TRBD1. The V gene end was trimmed by 3 bases and the J gene end by 4 bases; junction bases not matched to a gene: 10. There are 16 residues in the CDR3. Per the germline V gene, CDR1 is MDHEN and CDR2 is SYDVKM. The CDR3 DNA sequence: TGTGCCAGCAGTTTCTACGGACAGGGATCGGGAGAGACCCAGTACTTC. Its protein is CASSFYGQGSGETQYF.

This clonotype was counted at least ten times. The gene calls are TRBV29-1 and TRBJ2-3, with D possibly TRBD1 on 5 matching bases. Germline assignment: CDR1 SQVTM and CDR2 ANQGSEA. V lost 4 bases and J lost 6, with 11 bases in between. The CDR3 runs 12 residues. In DNA form, the CDR3 reads TGCAGCGTTGGTTTGACAGCCGATACGCAGTATTTT. Its translation: CSVGLTADTQYF.

The chain couples TRBV10-3 to TRBJ2-1, with D possibly TRBD2 on 7 matching bases. The CDR3 covers 16 residues. Per germline, CDR1 ENHRY and CDR2 SYGVKD. The V gene lost 0 bases and the J gene lost 5 bases, with 14 bases spanning the gap. The CDR3 bases are TGTGCCATCAGTGAGTCGGGGCAGGGGAGGGACAATGAGCAGTTCTTC. It yields the protein CAISESGQGRDNEQFF.

The chain carries TRBV5-1 and TRBJ2-3; TRBD2 might be the D (5 bases). Germline V CDR1 and CDR2: SGHRS, YFSETQ. The CDR3 contains 12 residues. V lost 6 bases to trimming and J lost 6 bases, with 11 bases between them. CDR3 region: CASNATGDTQYF. CDR3 coding DNA: TGCGCCAGCAATGCCACGGGGGATACGCAGTATTTT. The full variable domain, completed using reference TRBV5-1 and TRBJ2-3, is KAGVTQTPRYLIKTRGQQVTLSCSPISGHRSVSWYQQTPGQGLQFLFEYFSETQRNKGNFPGRFSGRQFSNSRSEMNVSTLELGDSALYLCASNATGDTQYFGPGTRLTVL.

The chain combines TRBV4-1 with TRBJ1-2; 8 bases align to TRBD1. The J segment lost 0 bases and the V segment lost 7 bases, leaving 10 bases of the junction unmatched. CDR3 length: 16 residues. Germline V gives CDR1 MGHRA, CDR2 YSYEKL. CDR3 DNA: TGCGCCAGCACGCTTGCCGGACAGGGACCTAACTATGGCTACACCTTC. Encoded protein: CASTLAGQGPNYGYTF.

This clonotype occurred a few times. J is TRBJ1-2 and V is TRBV7-2; D uncertain. CDR3 length equals 12 residues. V was shortened by 5 bases and J by 8 bases, with 12 bases between the two germline ends. Germline V gene sequence: CDR1 SGHTA, CDR2 FQGNSA. The DNA for the CDR3 is TGTGCCAGCAGCCCCGTTTCCCGCGGCTACACCTTC. Encoded protein: CASSPVSRGYTF. The full variable domain, rest sourced from reference TRBV7-2 and TRBJ1-2, is GAGVSQSPSNKVTEKGKDVELRCDPISGHTALYWYRQSLGQGLEFLIYFQGNSAPDKSGLPSDRFSAERTGGSVSTLTIQRTQQEDSAVYLCASSPVSRGYTFGSGTRLTVV.

CDR3 amino acids: CASSVDNTDTQYF. As DNA, the CDR3 is TGTGCCAGCAGTGTCGACAACACAGATACGCAGTATTTT. The chain joins TRBV2 to TRBJ2-3, with D uncertain. The length of the CDR3 is 13 residues. Trimming shortened V by 4 bases and J by 2 bases, and 7 bases separated the two germline ends. The germline CDR1 and CDR2 sequences are SNHLY and FYNNEI.

The chain joins TRBV6-5 to TRBJ1-2; D remains ambiguous. This CDR3 comprises 13 residues. Per the germline V gene, CDR1 is MNHEY and CDR2 is SVGAGI. Trimming took off 2 bases at V and 4 bases at J, with 8 bases between the two ends. As DNA, the CDR3 is TGTGCCAGCAGTTACGGCAGTACCTATGGCTACACCTTC. Translated: CASSYGSTYGYTF.

This clonotype was found once. The CDR3 spells CSVVLVAVSWDTQYF. The CDR3 bases are TGCAGCGTGGTATTAGTAGCGGTCTCTTGGGATACGCAGTATTTT. The chain joins TRBV29-1 to TRBJ2-3, with a tentative D call TRBD2 (6 bases). CDR3 size: 15 residues. CDR1 is SQVTM and CDR2 is ANQGSEA in the germline V gene. V shed 6 bases and J shed 6 bases, with 22 bases lying between them.

This chain joins TRBV25-1 and TRBJ2-3; no clear D gene. V was shortened by 6 bases and J by 1 base, with 17 bases between the two germline ends. CDR3 length: 16 amino acids. The V gene's germline CDR1 is MGHDK and CDR2 SYGVNS. CDR3 in amino acids: CASRPPGPSRTDTQYF. In nucleotides, the CDR3 is TGTGCCAGCAGGCCCCCCGGGCCATCCCGCACAGATACGCAGTATTTT.

This clonotype has more than one count but fewer than ten. This chain joins TRBV20-1 and TRBJ2-7, with D perhaps assigned TRBD1 or TRBD2 (5 bases each). The CDR3 is 13 residues long. Germline V CDR1 and CDR2: DFQATT, SNEGSKA (reference sequence). The V and J ends lost 6 bases and 3 bases respectively, with 15 bases between them. CDR3 region: CSARGGYRYEQYF. The CDR3 DNA follows: TGCAGTGCCCGTGGGGGATATCGCTACGAGCAGTACTTC.

This clonotype was counted only a few times. The chain employs TRBV29-1 and TRBJ2-3; 10 bases agree with TRBD2. Germline CDR1 is SQVTM and CDR2 is ANQGSEA. V lost 7 bases to trimming and J lost 0 bases; unmatched junction nucleotides: 7. CDR3 length: 15 amino acids. The chain's CDR3 is CSAYSGGRSTDTQYF. Here the CDR3 DNA reads TGCAGCGCCTATAGCGGGGGGCGAAGCACAGATACGCAGTATTTT.

The chain carries TRBV7-2 and TRBJ1-5, with D possibly TRBD1 on 5 matching bases. The CDR3 sequence is 14 residues long. The V gene's germline CDR1 is SGHTA and CDR2 FQGNSA. V shed 8 bases and J shed 4 bases, with 15 bases lying between them. The CDR3 loop is CASAGRDSNQPQHF. The CDR3 nucleotides are TGTGCCAGCGCCGGGAGGGACTCTAATCAGCCCCAGCATTTT. Full variable domain (missing parts from reference TRBV7-2 and TRBJ1-5): GAGVSQSPSNKVTEKGKDVELRCDPISGHTALYWYRQSLGQGLEFLIYFQGNSAPDKSGLPSDRFSAERTGGSVSTLTIQRTQQEDSAVYLCASAGRDSNQPQHFGDGTRLSIL.

This clonotype showed up just a few times. V usage is TRBV6-1 and J usage is TRBJ2-4, with 8 nucleotides matching TRBD2. The DNA end favors TRBJ2-5, so the J call may be wrong. The CDR3 loop spans 14 amino acids. Germline values: CDR1 MNHNS, CDR2 SASEGT. The CDR3: CASSDRGGKETQYF. CDR3 DNA sequence: TGTGCCAGCAGTGACCGGGGGGGTAAAGAGACCCAGTACTTC.

The rearrangement joins TRBV12-3 or TRBV12-4 to TRBJ2-6; 7 positions match TRBD1. Unmatched junction bases numbered 8, after V lost 6 bases and J lost 3 bases. The CDR3 spans 16 residues. The CDR3 here is CASRRQGSGGANVLTF. For the CDR3, the DNA is TGTGCCAGCAGACGACAGGGATCGGGTGGGGCCAACGTCCTGACTTTC.

This clonotype was detected only a few times. This chain connects TRBV25-1 to TRBJ2-7; D gene ambiguous. This CDR3 spans 15 amino acids. Trimming left V 2 bases short and J 5 bases short, with 16 bases between. Per the germline V gene, CDR1 is MGHDK and CDR2 is SYGVNS. The CDR3, as DNA: TGTGCCAGCAGTGAAATTGAGACTGGGGTCGACGAGCAGTACTTC. Its translation: CASSEIETGVDEQYF.